Below are 20 T cell receptor beta chains sequenced from a single sample in a study of T-cell reconstitution after alpha-beta-depleted transplantation in children. It was with unique molecular identifiers that the TCRbeta library was prepared. From the PCR reads, TCRdb called clonotypes with MiXCR, one entry per CDR3 protein. The table includes 700,000 to 850,000 distinct CDR3 sequences, approximately 15% detected once. Sequencing used PBMCs, mostly from graft donor cells, obtained 360 days after TCRalphabeta/CD19-depleted stem cell transplant. These receptors all stem from a male patient aged 5 to 17 who had a stem cell transplant for acute lymphoblastic leukemia, so the T cells may come from the graft donor.

The genes are TRBV9 and TRBJ1-3; TRBD1 is a possible D gene (6 bases). Trimming took 2 bases from V and 0 from J, leaving 9 bases between them. Germline values: CDR1 SGDLS, CDR2 YYNGEE. The CDR3 sequence is 15 residues long. The CDR3: CASSVDRHSGNTIYF. DNA of the CDR3: TGTGCCAGCAGCGTCGACAGGCACTCTGGAAACACCATATATTTT. Using reference TRBV9 and TRBJ1-3 for the parts outside the CDR3, the full variable domain is DSGVTQTPKHLITATGQRVTLRCSPRSGDLSVYWYQQSLDQGLQFLIQYYNGEERAKGNILERFSAQQFPDLHSELNLSSLELGDSALYFCASSVDRHSGNTIYFGEGSWLTVV.

This clonotype turned up a few times. The chain recombines TRBV7-8 with TRBJ2-1; 8 nucleotides agree with TRBD1. V was pared by 5 bases and J by 6 bases, with 6 bases of the junction left unmatched. The germline V gene encodes CDR1 SGHVS and CDR2 FQNEAQ. The length of the CDR3 is 14 residues. The CDR3 loop is CASSTWTGRNEQFF. In nucleotides, the CDR3 is TGTGCCAGCAGCACCTGGACAGGGCGCAATGAGCAGTTCTTC. The complete variable domain, with remaining parts taken from reference TRBV7-8 and TRBJ2-1, reads GAGVSQSPRYKVAKRGQDVALRCDPISGHVSLFWYQQALGQGPEFLTYFQNEAQLDKSGLPSDRFFAERPEGSVSTLKIQRTQQEDSAVYLCASSTWTGRNEQFFGPGTRLTVL.

This chain connects TRBV20-1 to TRBJ1-1; TRBD1 is a possible D gene (5 bases). Trimming shortened V by 5 bases and J by 6 bases, and 16 bases separated the two germline ends. The CDR3 runs to 13 residues. Germline V gives CDR1 DFQATT, CDR2 SNEGSKA (reference sequence). Here the CDR3 DNA reads TGCAGTGCTGCCCCAGGGTTGGAAGCTGAAGCTTTCTTT. Translating gives CSAAPGLEAEAFF.

The chain has TRBV9 and TRBJ2-7, with a weak D call TRBD1 (6 bases). Deletions cut 0 bases from V and 2 bases from J, with 12 bases between. The CDR3 contains 15 residues. CDR1 SGDLS and CDR2 YYNGEE come from the germline V gene. The CDR3 DNA is TGTGCCAGCAGCGTAGGAGACAGGCAGACCTACGAGCAGTACTTC. Protein: CASSVGDRQTYEQYF.

The V call is TRBV12-3 or TRBV12-4, the J call TRBJ1-5, with 10 bases lining up with TRBD1. Germline trimming cut 6 bases from V and 6 bases from J; bases unmatched to any gene: 5. The CDR3 sequence is 14 residues long. CDR3 sequence reads: CASRWTGGSQPQHF. In DNA, the CDR3 is TGTGCCAGCAGGTGGACAGGGGGTAGTCAGCCCCAGCATTTT.

CDR3 amino acids: CASSEGRGDTQYF. CDR3 coding DNA: TGTGCCAGCAGTGAAGGCCGGGGGGATACGCAGTATTTT. The chain has TRBV2 and TRBJ2-3; D perhaps matches TRBD2 (6 bases). The CDR3 loop spans 13 amino acids. In germline, CDR1 is SNHLY, CDR2 FYNNEI. V shed 1 base and J shed 6 bases, with 8 bases lying between them.

At least ten counts were recorded for this clonotype. J is TRBJ1-5 and V is TRBV5-8; 9 bases line up with TRBD1. Trimming removed 5 bases from V and 2 bases from J; junction bases left unmatched: 11. Per the germline V gene, CDR1 is SGHTS and CDR2 is YDEGEE. This CDR3 has 17 amino acids. CDR3 protein: CASSYTGTGSGNQPQHF. DNA of the CDR3: TGTGCCAGCAGTTATACCGGGACAGGGTCGGGCAATCAGCCCCAGCATTTT.

The chain combines TRBV5-1 with TRBJ1-1; 7 nucleotides agree with TRBD1. The junction had 7 bases not matched to a gene; V was cut back by 5 bases and J by 0 bases. The germline CDR1 and CDR2 sequences are SGHRS and YFSETQ. This CDR3 contains 15 residues. Here the CDR3 DNA reads TGCGCCAGCAGATTCTGGGACAGAGTGAACACTGAAGCTTTCTTT. It yields the protein CASRFWDRVNTEAFF.

This clonotype came up a few times. The V call is TRBV5-1, the J call TRBJ1-2, with a tentative D call TRBD1 (6 bases). In germline, CDR1 is SGHRS, CDR2 YFSETQ. This CDR3 has 14 amino acids. Trimming stripped 2 bases from V and 7 bases from J, with 15 bases between. The CDR3 is CASSFISTGGGYTF. CDR3 DNA sequence: TGCGCCAGCAGCTTTATCTCGACAGGCGGTGGCTACACCTTC. The full variable domain, in which reference TRBV5-1 and TRBJ1-2 provide the parts outside the CDR3, is KAGVTQTPRYLIKTRGQQVTLSCSPISGHRSVSWYQQTPGQGLQFLFEYFSETQRNKGNFPGRFSGRQFSNSRSEMNVSTLELGDSALYLCASSFISTGGGYTFGSGTRLTVV.

The chain carries TRBV7-9 and TRBJ2-7; the D gene is possibly TRBD2 (6 bases). Trimming removed 6 bases from V and 0 bases from J, with 12 bases in between. The CDR3 loop spans 14 amino acids. Germline V CDR1 and CDR2: SEHNR, FQNEAQ (reference sequence). Here the CDR3 DNA reads TGTGCCAGCAGGGTCGGGGGTCCCTCCTACGAGCAGTACTTC. Protein product: CASRVGGPSYEQYF.

The rearrangement uses TRBV4-2 and TRBJ1-1; no clear D. This CDR3 has 14 residues. The V gene's germline CDR1 is LGHNA and CDR2 YNFKEQ. Trimming shortened V by 0 bases and J by 4 bases, and 9 bases separated the two germline ends. CDR3 residues: CASSQDPDPTEAFF. CDR3 bases: TGTGCCAGCAGCCAAGATCCGGACCCCACTGAAGCTTTCTTT.

The chain carries TRBV29-1 and TRBJ2-7, with TRBD1 as a possible D gene (6 bases). CDR3 length: 17 amino acids. Germline assignment: CDR1 SQVTM and CDR2 ANQGSEA. V was pared by 4 bases and J by 2 bases, with 24 bases between. DNA of the CDR3: TGCAGCGTTGGACGACAGGACATGGGTCCTATTCCCTACGAGCAGTACTTC. Translation: CSVGRQDMGPIPYEQYF.

Here the CDR3 reads CASSLGDRGEKLFF. In nucleotides, the CDR3 is TGTGCCAGCAGCTTGGGGGACAGGGGTGAAAAACTGTTTTTT. The rearrangement uses TRBV12-3 or TRBV12-4 and TRBJ1-4; 10 bases are a match to TRBD1. The CDR3 consists of 14 residues. The junction had 5 bases not matched to a gene; V was cut back by 6 bases and J by 7 bases.

This clonotype was counted many times. In DNA form, the CDR3 reads TGTGCCAGCAGTCAAGGCGGGGACATGAACACTGAAGCTTTCTTT. It specifies CASSQGGDMNTEAFF. The chain is built from TRBV7-8 and TRBJ1-1; tentatively, D is TRBD1 (6 bases). Germline CDR1 is SGHVS and CDR2 is FQNEAQ. The CDR3 is 15 amino acids. V lost 6 bases to trimming and J lost 0 bases, with 14 bases between them. The full variable domain, completed using reference TRBV7-8 and TRBJ1-1, is GAGVSQSPRYKVAKRGQDVALRCDPISGHVSLFWYQQALGQGPEFLTYFQNEAQLDKSGLPSDRFFAERPEGSVSTLKIQRTQQEDSAVYLCASSQGGDMNTEAFFGQGTRLTVV.

This clonotype came up a few times. The J gene is TRBJ2-1, the V gene TRBV12-5; D gene uncertain. Trimming stripped 0 bases from V and 10 bases from J, with 19 bases between. The germline V gene encodes CDR1 LGHNT and CDR2 FRNRAP. CDR3 size: 16 residues. CDR3: CASGLVLSLTVREQFF. As DNA, the CDR3 is TGTGCTAGTGGTTTGGTACTTAGTCTAACGGTTCGAGAGCAGTTCTTC.

A few counts support this clonotype. CDR3 loop: CATSDLTGWQYF. Written as DNA, the CDR3 is TGTGCCACCAGTGATTTGACAGGATGGCAGTACTTC. The V gene is TRBV24-1, the J gene TRBJ2-7; maybe TRBD1 (5 bases). CDR1 is KGHDR and CDR2 is SFDVKD in the germline V gene. V lost 0 bases to trimming and J lost 9 bases, with 8 bases between them. The CDR3 has 12 amino acids.

The chain employs TRBV3-1 and TRBJ2-5; D ambiguous. CDR1 is LGHDT, CDR2 YNNKEL, per germline (reference sequence). The CDR3 has 14 amino acids. V shed 3 bases and J shed 5 bases, with 13 bases lying between them. The CDR3 sequence: CASSQIAVGETQYF. DNA for the CDR3: TGTGCCAGCAGCCAGATCGCGGTCGGGGAGACCCAGTACTTC.

The V gene is TRBV7-8, the J gene TRBJ2-1; 7 nucleotides agree with TRBD2. CDR1 and CDR2 (germline): SGHVS, FQNEAQ. This CDR3 has 15 residues. The V gene end was trimmed by 1 base and the J gene end by 4 bases; junction bases not matched to a gene: 4. The CDR3 reads CASSLEAGNYNEQFF. In nucleotides, the CDR3 is TGTGCCAGCAGCTTAGAAGCGGGAAATTACAATGAGCAGTTCTTC. The whole variable domain, remainder taken from reference TRBV7-8 and TRBJ2-1, is GAGVSQSPRYKVAKRGQDVALRCDPISGHVSLFWYQQALGQGPEFLTYFQNEAQLDKSGLPSDRFFAERPEGSVSTLKIQRTQQEDSAVYLCASSLEAGNYNEQFFGPGTRLTVL.

This clonotype occurred a few times. The genes are TRBV4-1 and TRBJ2-7; no reliable D call. The CDR3 length is 15 residues. Germline-derived CDR1 and CDR2 are MGHRA and YSYEKL. Trimming removed 3 bases at V and 2 bases at J, with 14 bases between. The CDR3: CASSHLAGVTYEQYF. The CDR3 DNA follows: TGCGCCAGCAGCCATTTGGCCGGAGTCACCTACGAGCAGTACTTC.

J is TRBJ2-7 and V is TRBV20-1; possibly TRBD1 or TRBD2 for D (5 bases each). The CDR3 is 13 amino acids. V lost 6 bases and J 0 bases, leaving 12 bases between the germline ends. Germline-derived CDR1 and CDR2 are DFQATT and SNEGSKA (reference sequence). This CDR3 is CSARDGRSYEQYF. The CDR3 bases are TGCAGTGCACGGGACGGACGCTCCTACGAGCAGTACTTC.